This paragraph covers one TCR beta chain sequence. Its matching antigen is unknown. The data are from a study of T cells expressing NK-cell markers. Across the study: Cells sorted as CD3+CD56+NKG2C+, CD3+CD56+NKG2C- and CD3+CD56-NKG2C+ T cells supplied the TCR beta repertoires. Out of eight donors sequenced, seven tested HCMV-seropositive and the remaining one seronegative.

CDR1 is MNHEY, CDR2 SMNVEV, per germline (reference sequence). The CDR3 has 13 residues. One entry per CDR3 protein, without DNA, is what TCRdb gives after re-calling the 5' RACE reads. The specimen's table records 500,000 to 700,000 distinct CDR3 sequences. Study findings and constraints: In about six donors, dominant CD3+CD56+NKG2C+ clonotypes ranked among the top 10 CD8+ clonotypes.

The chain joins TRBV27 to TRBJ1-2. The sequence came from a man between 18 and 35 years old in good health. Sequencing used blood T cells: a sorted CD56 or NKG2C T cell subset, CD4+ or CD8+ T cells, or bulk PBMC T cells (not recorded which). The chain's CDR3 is CASSFLPVIGYTF.